The 17 T cell receptor beta chains given below trace back to one sample, sequenced in a study of T cell repertoires in cytomegalovirus infection. No antigen has been identified for these receptors. TCRdb redid the calling of the reads with MiXCR, one entry per CDR3 protein. The sample lists approximately 990,000 distinct CDR3 sequences, around 30% occurring once. The sequencing used cultured CD8+ T cells from PBMCs, collected from culture after CMV antigen stimulation. The receptors come from a human donor in good health (CMV status not recorded). Some clones in this sample may be carry-over from other donors' samples.

This clonotype was observed a handful of times. The genes are TRBV4-1 and TRBJ1-1; TRBD1 aligns across 10 bases. This CDR3 contains 14 residues. CDR1 MGHRA and CDR2 YSYEKL come from the germline V gene. Unmatched junction bases numbered 9, after V lost 5 bases and J lost 9 bases. The CDR3 DNA is TGCGCCAGCAGCTTCGAGGACAGGGGGTATCAAGCTTTCTTT. Translating it yields CASSFEDRGYQAFF.

V usage is TRBV13 and J usage is TRBJ2-5; weak D call: TRBD1 (7 bases). The germline V gene encodes CDR1 PRHDT and CDR2 FYEKMQ (reference sequence). The CDR3 is made up of 16 amino acids. V lost 3 bases to trimming and J lost 4 bases, with 18 bases between them. CDR3 loop: CASSLGGQPGVETQYF. CDR3 sequence (DNA): TGTGCCAGCAGCTTGGGGGGACAGCCGGGGGTAGAGACCCAGTACTTC.

The chain links TRBV11-2 to TRBJ2-3, with a weak D call TRBD2 (6 bases). This CDR3 is built from 15 residues. Germline V gene data show CDR1 as SGHAT and CDR2 as FQNNGV. Trimming cost V 3 bases and J 0 bases, with 10 bases left between them. DNA of the CDR3: TGTGCCAGCAGCTTCCGGGACTCTAGCACAGATACGCAGTATTTT. Residues: CASSFRDSSTDTQYF.

The chain carries TRBV15 and TRBJ2-5; 8 nucleotides align to TRBD1. V gave up 4 bases and J gave up 5 bases; unmatched junction bases: 6. There are 14 residues in the CDR3. Germline V gene data show CDR1 as LNHNV and CDR2 as YYDKDF (reference sequence). The CDR3 protein is CATSNLWTGETQYF. The CDR3 DNA is TGTGCCACCAGCAACCTATGGACAGGGGAGACCCAGTACTTC.

This chain connects TRBV4-3 to TRBJ2-3; D might be TRBD2 (5 bases). This CDR3 spans 13 amino acids. Germline lookup yields CDR1 LGHNA and CDR2 YSLEER. The germline V and J ends were trimmed by 3 bases and 4 bases, with 8 bases remaining between them. The CDR3 sequence: CASSHLGADTQYF. CDR3 bases: TGCGCCAGCAGCCACCTCGGGGCAGATACGCAGTATTTT.

This clonotype was counted only a few times. The gene calls are TRBV19 and TRBJ2-1; D remains ambiguous. CDR3 length: 12 residues. Trimming stripped 3 bases from V and 6 bases from J, with 6 bases between. Per germline, CDR1 LNHDA and CDR2 SQIVND (reference sequence). The CDR3 loop is CASSMRGNEQFF. CDR3 DNA sequence: TGTGCCAGTAGTATGCGAGGCAATGAGCAGTTCTTC.

This clonotype has at least ten counts. The chain couples TRBV7-2 to TRBJ2-7; TRBD1 matches 10 bases. Germline V gene data show CDR1 as SGHTA and CDR2 as FQGNSA. V gave up 2 bases and J gave up 7 bases; unmatched junction bases: 11. The CDR3 covers 16 residues. Written as DNA, the CDR3 is TGTGCCAGCAGCTTATCCAGACAGGGGGCGCTCGGGGAGCAGTACTTC. Residues: CASSLSRQGALGEQYF. Combining the CDR3 with reference TRBV7-2 and TRBJ2-7 gives the whole variable domain GAGVSQSPSNKVTEKGKDVELRCDPISGHTALYWYRQSLGQGLEFLIYFQGNSAPDKSGLPSDRFSAERTGGSVSTLTIQRTQQEDSAVYLCASSLSRQGALGEQYFGPGTRLTVT.

The sample holds a few counts of this clonotype. The chain couples TRBV4-1 to TRBJ1-2; possibly TRBD1 for D (6 bases). Germline CDR1 reads MGHRA; CDR2 reads YSYEKL. This CDR3 has 15 residues. V lost 4 bases, J lost 6 bases, and 18 bases lay in between. The CDR3 sequence: CASSRILMGADGYTF. CDR3 nucleotide sequence: TGCGCCAGCAGCCGAATCTTAATGGGGGCGGATGGCTACACCTTC.

In this sample, this clonotype turned up a few times. The chain recombines TRBV6-2 or TRBV6-3 with TRBJ2-3, with no clear D. The V end lost 0 bases, the J end lost 0 bases, and 7 bases lay between the germline ends. The CDR3 has 15 residues. Germline V gene data show CDR1 as MNHEY and CDR2 as SVGEGT. The CDR3 bases are TGTGCCAGCAGTTACTCGTTGGGTAGCACAGATACGCAGTATTTT. It specifies CASSYSLGSTDTQYF.

The V and J genes are TRBV13 and TRBJ1-4; D is unresolved. This CDR3 spans 14 amino acids. V dropped 1 base and J dropped 7 bases, with 10 bases sitting between them. Germline-derived CDR1 and CDR2 are PRHDT and FYEKMQ (reference sequence). CDR3 sequence reads: CASSLVQSGEKLFF. In DNA form, the CDR3 reads TGTGCCAGCAGCTTAGTACAGTCGGGTGAAAAACTGTTTTTT.

The chain uses TRBV12-3 or TRBV12-4 and TRBJ1-3; no clear D. This CDR3 has 13 amino acids. The germline V and J ends were trimmed by 3 bases and 4 bases, with 7 bases remaining between them. The chain's CDR3 is CASSLDWGNTIYF. The DNA for the CDR3 is TGTGCCAGCAGTTTGGATTGGGGAAACACCATATATTTT.

The chain carries TRBV7-9 and TRBJ1-1; no firm D call. The germline CDR1 and CDR2 sequences are SEHNR and FQNEAQ (reference sequence). The CDR3 is 15 amino acids. V lost 5 bases and J lost 2, with 15 bases in between. The CDR3 loop reads CASSRSMGYNTEAFF. The CDR3 region has the DNA TGTGCCAGCAGCCGTAGTATGGGATATAACACTGAAGCTTTCTTT. Filled out from reference TRBV7-9 and TRBJ1-1, the complete variable domain reads DTGVSQNPRHKITKRGQNVTFRCDPISEHNRLYWYRQTLGQGPEFLTYFQNEAQLEKSRLLSDRFSAERPKGSFSTLEIQRTEQGDSAMYLCASSRSMGYNTEAFFGQGTRLTVV.

This clonotype was counted between two and nine times. J is TRBJ1-1 and V is TRBV2; D may be TRBD1 (6 bases). Deletions cut 7 bases from V and 6 bases from J, with 12 bases between. Germline V gene lookup returns CDR1 SNHLY and CDR2 FYNNEI. The CDR3 loop spans 12 amino acids. The CDR3 nucleotides read TGTGCCAGCAAGGGGGGTGTCGCTGAAGCTTTCTTT. It encodes CASKGGVAEAFF. The full variable domain, with the rest looked up from reference TRBV2 and TRBJ1-1, is EPEVTQTPSHQVTQMGQEVILRCVPISNHLYFYWYRQILGQKVEFLVSFYNNEISEKSEIFDDQFSVERPDGSNFTLKIRSTKLEDSAMYFCASKGGVAEAFFGQGTRLTVV.

About this clonotype: The germline gene is not matched at one end of the junction; a read error may be the cause. The V gene is TRBV28, the J gene TRBJ2-1; D is perhaps TRBD2 (5 bases). The germline V gene encodes CDR1 MDHEN and CDR2 SYDVKM. The CDR3 length is 14 residues. CDR3 coding DNA: TGTGTCAGCAGTCCCCGGACTGCCTACAATGAGCAGTTCTTC. Translated: CVSSPRTAYNEQFF.

This clonotype showed up just a few times. The chain uses TRBV5-1 and TRBJ2-1; D call uncertain. Germline V gene lookup returns CDR1 SGHRS and CDR2 YFSETQ. CDR3 length equals 13 residues. Trimming removed 2 bases from V and 8 bases from J, with 11 bases in between. CDR3 amino acids: CASSLKNPDEQFF. DNA for the CDR3: TGCGCCAGCAGCTTAAAGAACCCTGATGAGCAGTTCTTC.

In this sample, this clonotype turned up a few times. This rearrangement joins TRBV24-1 to TRBJ1-2; no clear D. The CDR3 has 15 amino acids. Trimming took off 4 bases at V and 0 bases at J, with 11 bases between the two ends. In germline, CDR1 is KGHDR, CDR2 SFDVKD. The CDR3, as DNA: TGTGCCACCAGTGAGAGAGAGTCAGCTAACTATGGCTACACCTTC. This gives the protein CATSERESANYGYTF.

V and J are TRBV2 and TRBJ2-3; 7 nucleotides agree with TRBD1. The CDR3 totals 13 residues. After removal of 10 bases from V and 3 bases from J, the junction contained 7 bases not matched to a gene. Germline V gene lookup returns CDR1 SNHLY and CDR2 FYNNEI. The DNA of the CDR3 is TGTGCCAACCCGGGACAGATTACAGATACGCAGTATTTT. It is translated as CANPGQITDTQYF.